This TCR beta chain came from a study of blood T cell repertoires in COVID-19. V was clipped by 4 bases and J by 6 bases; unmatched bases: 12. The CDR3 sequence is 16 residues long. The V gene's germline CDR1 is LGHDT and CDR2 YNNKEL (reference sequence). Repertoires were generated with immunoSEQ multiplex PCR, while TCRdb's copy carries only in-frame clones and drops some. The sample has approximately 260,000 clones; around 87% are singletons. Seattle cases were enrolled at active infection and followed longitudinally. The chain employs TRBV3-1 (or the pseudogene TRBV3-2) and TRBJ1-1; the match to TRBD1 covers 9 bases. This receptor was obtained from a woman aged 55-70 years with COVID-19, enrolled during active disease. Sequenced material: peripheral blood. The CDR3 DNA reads TGTGCCAGCAGCCCCCTGAGCCCGGGACAGGGCTCTGAAGCTTTCTTT. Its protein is CASSPLSPGQGSEAFF.